This TCR beta chain was identified during a study of identical twins. Germline V lookup: CDR1 DFQATT, CDR2 SNEGSKA (reference sequence). The germline V and J ends were trimmed by 4 bases and 6 bases, with 28 bases remaining between them. This CDR3 has 18 amino acids. As for this clonotype: Its target is not known.

TCRdb fed the 5' RACE reads into MiXCR, producing one record per CDR3 protein. The sample has 450,000 to 500,000 distinct CDR3 sequences; roughly an eighth are singletons. Study-wide results and caveats: Beta out-of-frame sequences displayed a weaker excess of sharing between twins.

This sample also appeared in a second study, on yellow fever vaccine responses in identical twins.

The TCR originated in a woman aged 18-29 years in good health. The sample was CD4+ T cells sorted from blood. This chain links TRBV20-1 with TRBJ2-1; D unclear. CDR3 nucleotide sequence: TGCAGTGCTAAATGGTCCGGACGGAGCCGGAGTTCTGGCAATGAGCAGTTCTTC. It codes for CSAKWSGRSRSSGNEQFF.